What follows are 20 T cell receptor beta chains derived from one specimen sequenced in a study of T cells in Graves' hyperthyroidism and ophthalmopathy. The TCR beta CDR3 regions underwent amplification using RNA transcripts as the source. An initial round of RT-PCR targeting the TCR CDR3 relied on the HTBI primer set. One entry per CDR3 protein, called by TCRdb with MiXCR from the multiplex PCR reads. The sample contains nearly 250,000 distinct CDR3 sequences, about 25% of which appear only once. Specimen: blood. The source is a woman aged 40 to 50 with Graves' ophthalmopathy.

This clonotype was seen many times. The chain has TRBV10-1 and TRBJ2-7; no clear D. There are 16 residues in the CDR3. Trimming cost V 2 bases and J 6 bases, with 20 bases left between them. Germline V lookup: CDR1 WNHNN, CDR2 SYGVQD (reference sequence). Here the CDR3 DNA reads TGCGCCAGCAGTGAGGAGCCCTTCACTACTCCCGTCGAGCAGTACTTC. Translating it yields CASSEEPFTTPVEQYF.

At least ten counts were recorded for this clonotype. This chain uses TRBV7-2 with TRBJ2-5, with D perhaps TRBD2 (6 bases). This CDR3 is 14 amino acids long. Germline V gene lookup returns CDR1 SGHTA and CDR2 FQGNSA. Deletions cut 2 bases from V and 5 bases from J, with 12 bases between. The CDR3 DNA is TGTGCCAGCAGCTTATACTCGGGAGTGGAGACCCAGTACTTC. Amino acids: CASSLYSGVETQYF.

The rearrangement uses TRBV5-1 and TRBJ1-1; 8 positions match TRBD1. Germline V gene data show CDR1 as SGHRS and CDR2 as YFSETQ. The V gene end was trimmed by 5 bases and the J gene end by 4 bases; junction bases not matched to a gene: 10. There are 15 residues in the CDR3. This CDR3 is CASSQTGGRSTEAFF. In DNA form, the CDR3 reads TGCGCCAGCAGTCAAACAGGGGGTAGGAGCACTGAAGCTTTCTTT.

This clonotype was observed at least ten times. This rearrangement joins TRBV15 to TRBJ1-2, with D tentatively TRBD1 (5 bases). V lost 1 base to trimming and J lost 0 bases, with 15 bases between them. Per germline, CDR1 LNHNV and CDR2 YYDKDF (reference sequence). The length of the CDR3 is 17 residues. The CDR3 sequence: CATSRAQGPLANYGYTF. DNA for the CDR3: TGTGCCACCAGCAGAGCTCAGGGACCCTTAGCTAACTATGGCTACACCTTC.

This clonotype was detected many times. This chain links TRBV7-3 with TRBJ2-7; TRBD1 aligns across 10 bases. CDR1 is SGHTA, CDR2 FQGTGA, per germline. This CDR3 comprises 17 residues. J was trimmed by 5 bases and V by 3 bases; bases with no gene match: 13. The CDR3 spells CASSFYGGDRGYNEQYF. The CDR3, as DNA: TGTGCCAGCAGCTTCTACGGGGGGGACAGGGGCTATAACGAGCAGTACTTC.

This clonotype was detected many times. CDR3 nucleotides: TGCGCCAGCAGCCAGGGACAGGGCCCCTTCGGAGAGACCCAGTACTTC. It codes for CASSQGQGPFGETQYF. The chain uses TRBV4-1 and TRBJ2-5, with TRBD1 identical over 9 bases. Per the germline V gene, CDR1 is MGHRA and CDR2 is YSYEKL. The CDR3 runs 16 residues. The ends lost 3 bases at V and 4 bases at J; junction bases unmatched: 9.

This clonotype was detected many times. The chain combines TRBV12-3 or TRBV12-4 with TRBJ1-1; no definite D call. The V and J ends lost 2 bases and 1 base respectively, with 5 bases between them. The length of the CDR3 is 13 residues. The CDR3 loop is CASSLKQNTEAFF. In DNA, the CDR3 is TGTGCCAGCAGTTTAAAACAGAACACTGAAGCTTTCTTT.

This clonotype was seen repeatedly, ten times or more. V and J are TRBV11-1 and TRBJ2-5, with D possibly being TRBD1 or TRBD2 (6 bases each). This CDR3 has 18 amino acids. CDR1 is SGHAT, CDR2 FQDESV, per germline (reference sequence). Trimming cost V 5 bases and J 2 bases, with 24 bases left between them. The CDR3 reads CASSLLPLGQGTQETQYF. The CDR3 DNA follows: TGTGCCAGCAGCCTTCTACCGCTGGGTCAGGGGACTCAAGAGACCCAGTACTTC.

In this sample, this clonotype turned up many times. The V call is TRBV27, the J call TRBJ2-7; 8 bases agree with TRBD2. The V and J ends lost 5 bases and 5 bases, in that order; junction bases with no gene match: 11. The CDR3 runs to 15 residues. CDR1 is MNHEY and CDR2 is SMNVEV in the germline V gene (reference sequence). CDR3 DNA sequence: TGTGCCAGCAGTGAAATTAGCGGGGCGAGTAACGAGCAGTACTTC. The encoded protein is CASSEISGASNEQYF.

J is TRBJ2-7 and V is TRBV6-1, with 9 positions matching TRBD2. The CDR3 has 12 residues. Germline lookup yields CDR1 MNHNS and CDR2 SASEGT. The J segment lost 2 bases and the V segment lost 8 bases, leaving 1 base of the junction unmatched. This CDR3 reads CASRTSAYEQYF. Written as DNA, the CDR3 is TGTGCCAGCCGGACTAGCGCCTACGAGCAGTACTTC.

This rearrangement joins TRBV2 to TRBJ1-5; D gene uncertain. V lost 3 bases and J 10 bases, leaving 19 bases between the germline ends. This CDR3 is built from 15 residues. The germline gives CDR1 SNHLY, CDR2 FYNNEI. In DNA, the CDR3 is TGTGCCAGCAGTGAGGTACCGGCAGGAGTCGGACCCCAGCATTTT. Translation gives CASSEVPAGVGPQHF.

This clonotype has a count of ten or more. The rearrangement uses TRBV3-1 and TRBJ2-2; a weak D match, TRBD1 (5 bases). This CDR3 has 12 residues. Germline CDR1 reads LGHDT; CDR2 reads YNNKEL (reference sequence). V shed 4 bases and J shed 9 bases, with 9 bases lying between them. CDR3 in amino acids: CASSPQDRELFF. DNA of the CDR3: TGTGCCAGCAGCCCACAGGACAGGGAGCTGTTTTTT.

This clonotype was picked up many times. The chain recombines TRBV29-1 with TRBJ2-2; D may be TRBD1 (5 bases). Per germline, CDR1 SQVTM and CDR2 ANQGSEA. The germline V and J ends were trimmed by 3 bases and 0 bases, with 8 bases remaining between them. The CDR3 has 14 residues. The CDR3 loop is CSVEAGSNTGELFF. The CDR3 coding sequence is TGCAGCGTTGAGGCAGGGTCGAACACCGGGGAGCTGTTTTTT.

This clonotype was counted ten times or more. This rearrangement joins TRBV12-3 or TRBV12-4 to TRBJ1-5; no reliable D call. The CDR3 spans 15 residues. The V gene lost 3 bases and the J gene lost 0 bases, with 9 bases spanning the gap. As DNA, the CDR3 is TGTGCCAGCAGTTTTGCCCGGTATAGCAATCAGCCCCAGCATTTT. It specifies CASSFARYSNQPQHF.

This clonotype was found many times. The rearrangement joins TRBV6-1 to TRBJ1-5; D unclear. Germline values: CDR1 MNHNS, CDR2 SASEGT. The V end was cut by 1 base, the J end by 5 bases, with 3 bases between. There are 12 residues in the CDR3. This chain's CDR3 is CASSEVDQPQHF. CDR3 DNA: TGTGCCAGCAGTGAAGTGGATCAGCCCCAGCATTTT.

The chain links TRBV7-8 to TRBJ2-7; weak D call: TRBD2 (6 bases). Germline assignment: CDR1 SGHVS and CDR2 FQNEAQ. The CDR3 is 16 amino acids. Deletions cut 11 bases from V and 4 bases from J, with 27 bases between. The chain's CDR3 is CAWSVRLGVGTYEQYF. The CDR3 DNA reads TGTGCCTGGAGTGTACGACTAGGGGTGGGGACTTACGAGCAGTACTTC.

V and J are TRBV7-9 and TRBJ2-7; 8 bases map to TRBD2. Unmatched junction bases numbered 8, after V lost 2 bases and J lost 5 bases. The CDR3 spans 15 residues. Germline CDR1 reads SEHNR; CDR2 reads FQNEAQ (reference sequence). The CDR3 here is CASSLFAAGDHEQYF. CDR3 DNA: TGTGCCAGCAGCTTATTTGCAGCGGGAGACCACGAGCAGTACTTC.

This clonotype was detected once. The CDR3 loop reads CASGSGPQPQHF. In DNA, the CDR3 is TGTGCTAGTGGTTCTGGACCTCAGCCCCAGCATTTT. The rearrangement joins TRBV12-5 to TRBJ1-5; D remains unclear. The CDR3 extends over 12 amino acids. Trimming shortened V by 4 bases and J by 6 bases, and 7 bases separated the two germline ends. The germline V gene has CDR1 LGHNT and CDR2 FRNRAP. The complete variable domain, with remaining parts taken from reference TRBV12-5 and TRBJ1-5, reads DARVTQTPRHKVTEMGQEVTMRCQPILGHNTVFWYRQTMMQGLELLAYFRNRAPLDDSGMPKDRFSAEMPDATLATLKIQPSEPRDSAVYFCASGSGPQPQHFGDGTRLSIL.

This clonotype has a handful of counts. The chain recombines TRBV19 with TRBJ1-5; 9 bases are shared with TRBD1. CDR3 size: 15 residues. The ends lost 7 bases at V and 2 bases at J; junction bases unmatched: 6. CDR1 is LNHDA and CDR2 is SQIVND in the germline V gene (reference sequence). The CDR3 bases are TGTGCCAGTAAGGGACAGGGCTACGGCAATCAGCCCCAGCATTTT. Translated, it gives CASKGQGYGNQPQHF.

This clonotype was recorded many times. Written as DNA, the CDR3 is TGTGCCAGCAGTGCTCCGACAGGGTCAGATCAGTACTTC. Translation: CASSAPTGSDQYF. This chain joins TRBV28 and TRBJ2-4; the match to TRBD1 covers 7 bases. Germline loops: CDR1 MDHEN, CDR2 SYDVKM. This CDR3 is built from 13 residues. After removal of 5 bases from V and 12 bases from J, the junction contained 10 bases not matched to a gene.